These 16 T cell receptor beta chains originate from one sample sequenced in a study of PD-1 blockade in classical Hodgkin lymphoma. This table comes from immunoSEQ multiplex PCR, and its TCRdb copy is limited to in-frame clones, with some not included. The sample consists of about 30,000 clones, about four fifths of them appearing once. Each and every patient relapsed after autologous stem cell transplantation, and patients got differing brentuximab vedotin exposure. The source material was peripheral blood mononuclear cells (PBMCs), sampled before the second cycle of nivolumab. The receptor source for this set is a human donor with classical Hodgkin lymphoma.

This clone was seen once. CDR3 DNA: TGTGCCAGCAGTTACTGGCTGAACGGGGTTACGCAGTATTTT. Encoded protein: CASSYWLNGVTQYF. V is TRBV6-5 and J is TRBJ2-3; perhaps TRBD2 as D (5 bases). CDR1 and CDR2 from the germline V gene are MNHEY and SVGAGI. The CDR3 spans 14 residues. V was clipped by 1 base and J by 8 bases, with 13 bases between them.

The J gene is TRBJ1-5, the V gene TRBV7-8; no clear D. The V end was cut by 1 base, the J end by 0 bases, with 4 bases between. The CDR3 covers 14 residues. CDR1 and CDR2 (germline): SGHVS, FQNEAQ. Here the CDR3 reads CASSLVTSNQPQHF. The CDR3 DNA reads TGTGCCAGCAGCTTAGTTACTAGCAATCAGCCCCAGCATTTT.

The rearrangement uses TRBV4-3 and TRBJ2-3, with D tentatively TRBD2 (6 bases). Germline V gene lookup returns CDR1 LGHNA and CDR2 YSLEER. CDR3 length: 15 residues. The V and J ends lost 4 bases and 2 bases respectively, with 13 bases between them. The CDR3 region has the DNA TGCGCCAGCAGCCGAACTAGCCCCGACACAGATACGCAGTATTTT. Its protein product is CASSRTSPDTDTQYF.

This clone has a handful of counts. The chain combines TRBV19 with TRBJ1-1; D gene unclear. The length of the CDR3 is 11 residues. The V and J ends lost 9 bases and 3 bases respectively, with 8 bases between them. Germline V gene sequence: CDR1 LNHDA, CDR2 SQIVND (reference sequence). The CDR3, as DNA: TGTGCCAGCCCGGGTTACACTGAAGCTTTCTTT. It specifies CASPGYTEAFF.

V gene TRBV5-1 combines with J gene TRBJ1-6; tentatively, D is TRBD1 (5 bases). This CDR3 is built from 14 residues. Germline values: CDR1 SGHRS, CDR2 YFSETQ. Trimming cost V 2 bases and J 6 bases, with 9 bases left between them. The CDR3 sequence is CASSFGASNSPLHF. The CDR3 DNA reads as TGCGCCAGCAGCTTCGGGGCAAGTAATTCACCCCTCCACTTT.

This clone was seen a single time. The same CDR3 arises from other DNA sequences in this sample as well. The genes are TRBV7-9 and TRBJ1-1; the D gene is possibly TRBD1 (5 bases). CDR1 is SEHNR and CDR2 is FQNEAQ in the germline V gene (reference sequence). The CDR3 covers 13 residues. V lost 1 base and J 5 bases, leaving 8 bases between the germline ends. The CDR3 DNA reads as TGTGCCAGCAGCTTAGAGGGGCTGACTGAAGCTTTCTTT. It encodes CASSLEGLTEAFF. Full variable domain (outside the CDR3, taken from reference TRBV7-9 and TRBJ1-1): DTGVSQNPRHKITKRGQNVTFRCDPISEHNRLYWYRQTLGQGPEFLTYFQNEAQLEKSRLLSDRFSAERPKGSFSTLEIQRTEQGDSAMYLCASSLEGLTEAFFGQGTRLTVV.

The chain couples TRBV9 to TRBJ2-1; 14 bases are shared with TRBD2. Germline lookup yields CDR1 SGDLS and CDR2 YYNGEE. After removal of 0 bases from V and 4 bases from J, the junction contained 0 bases not matched to a gene. The CDR3 length is 16 residues. The CDR3 spells CASSVGLAGGYNEQFF. CDR3 coding DNA: TGTGCCAGCAGCGTAGGACTAGCGGGGGGGTACAATGAGCAGTTCTTC.

This clone has only a few counts. This chain joins TRBV5-1 and TRBJ2-3, with TRBD1 matching 8 bases. V dropped 4 bases and J dropped 6; count of bases not matched to a gene: 4. Germline V gives CDR1 SGHRS, CDR2 YFSETQ. The CDR3 covers 13 residues. CDR3 amino acids: CASSPGQGDTQYF. The CDR3 nucleotides are TGCGCCAGCAGCCCCGGACAGGGTGATACGCAGTATTTT.

The sample holds one count of this clone. The chain carries TRBV5-4 and TRBJ2-2, with 7 bases fitting TRBD1. CDR3 length: 15 amino acids. In germline, CDR1 is SGHNT, CDR2 YYREEE (reference sequence). V lost 4 bases to trimming and J lost 1 base; unmatched junction nucleotides: 4. CDR3 amino acids: CASSTNRGNTGELFF. CDR3 in DNA: TGTGCCAGCAGCACGAACAGGGGGAACACCGGGGAGCTGTTTTTT.

The V and J genes are TRBV25-1 and TRBJ1-6; 7 nucleotides agree with TRBD1. J gave up 5 bases and V 5 bases, and 3 bases lay outside the gene matches. The CDR3 is made up of 14 amino acids. The germline V gene has CDR1 MGHDK and CDR2 SYGVNS. The CDR3 sequence: CASSWDRDNSPLHF. CDR3 DNA: TGTGCCAGCAGTTGGGACAGAGATAATTCACCCCTCCACTTT.

The V call is TRBV4-3, the J call TRBJ2-5; the D is unclear. The end of the DNA is better explained by TRBJ2-7, so the J call may be wrong. Germline CDR1 is LGHNA and CDR2 is YSLEER. The CDR3 has 16 residues. This CDR3 reads CASSQDVRGGTYEQYF. CDR3 in DNA: TGCGCCAGCAGCCAAGATGTGCGCGGTGGTACCTACGAGCAGTACTTC.

The chain uses TRBV11-2 and TRBJ1-2; a weak D match, TRBD1 (5 bases). The CDR3 contains 15 residues. The V gene's germline CDR1 is SGHAT and CDR2 FQNNGV. V was trimmed by 1 base and J by 2 bases, leaving 11 bases between them. In DNA form, the CDR3 reads TGTGCCAGCAGCTTAGTTGCAGGGTGGAACTATGGCTACACCTTC. Protein: CASSLVAGWNYGYTF.

The genes are TRBV19 and TRBJ1-1, with D possibly TRBD1 on 5 matching bases. The germline V gene has CDR1 LNHDA and CDR2 SQIVND (reference sequence). V was shortened by 10 bases and J by 6 bases, with 21 bases between the two germline ends. The CDR3 runs to 14 residues. The CDR3 nucleotides are TGTGCCAACCTCCGGGCGGGGCTGAAGGCTGAAGCTTTCTTT. It encodes CANLRAGLKAEAFF.

This clone was counted a single time. The V gene is TRBV5-8, the J gene TRBJ2-6, with no clear D. This CDR3 has 13 residues. Trimming left V 2 bases short and J 4 bases short, with 4 bases between. CDR1 SGHTS and CDR2 YDEGEE come from the germline V gene. CDR3 amino acids: CASSFGGANVLTF. In DNA form, the CDR3 reads TGTGCCAGCAGCTTCGGGGGGGCCAACGTCCTGACTTTC.

This clone has only a few counts. The chain couples TRBV19 to TRBJ1-2; TRBD1 agrees at 8 bases. This CDR3 has 12 residues. V was pared by 8 bases and J by 4 bases, with 3 bases of the junction left unmatched. Germline V lookup: CDR1 LNHDA, CDR2 SQIVND (reference sequence). In DNA form, the CDR3 reads TGTGCCAGTGCAGGGGGCAGCTATGGCTACACCTTC. Residues: CASAGGSYGYTF.

The chain recombines TRBV7-9 with TRBJ1-4, with D possibly being TRBD1 (6 bases). Trimming pared 1 base from V and 5 bases from J, leaving 11 bases between. The CDR3 is 15 amino acids. Germline CDR1 and CDR2: SEHNR and FQNEAQ (reference sequence). The CDR3 region is CASSLDGGQNEKLFF. The CDR3 DNA reads as TGTGCCAGCAGCTTAGACGGGGGGCAGAATGAAAAACTGTTTTTT.